The table lists the clone carrying this T cell receptor beta chain with many counts. This record belongs to a study of patients and donors after allogeneic stem cell transplantation. In TCRdb, the RT-PCR reads were re-called with MiXCR into one record per CDR3 protein. Here the sample spans fewer than 60,000 distinct CDR3 sequences, approximately 12% being singletons. There are 16 residues in the CDR3. Trimming cost V 5 bases and J 0 bases; bases outside gene matches: 4. Sample: blood, either unsorted or a sorted T cell fraction (not recorded which). The chain has TRBV12-3 or TRBV12-4 and TRBJ1-5; 10 bases are shared with TRBD1. The TCR originated in a human donor who was either an allogeneic HSCT recipient or a stem cell or donor lymphocyte infusion donor (not recorded which). It is not recorded whose cells these are; they may come from a transplant donor. The CDR3 is CASSPGTGDSNQPQHF. The DNA of the CDR3 is TGTGCCAGCAGTCCCGGGACAGGGGATAGCAATCAGCCCCAGCATTTT.